This T cell receptor beta chain was sequenced during a study of CDR3 diversity in severe acne. CDR1 is SGHDN, CDR2 FVKESK, per germline. The length of the CDR3 is 16 residues. The germline V and J ends were trimmed by 3 bases and 0 bases, with 12 bases remaining between them. TCRdb called the PCR reads again in MiXCR, with one record for every CDR3 protein. The sample lists over 100,000 distinct CDR3 sequences; about half were seen once. The material sequenced was blood. The clonotype originates from a male donor with acne. V is TRBV14 and J is TRBJ2-1; D perhaps matches TRBD2 (5 bases). The DNA for the CDR3 is TGTGCCAGCAGCCAGAGAGGGTTGAGCTCCTACAATGAGCAGTTCTTC. It encodes CASSQRGLSSYNEQFF.